This entry features one T cell receptor beta chain sequence. Its antigen remains unknown. The data stem from a study of identifying expanded T cells in peripheral blood. General study results and limits: About 1.2 clones differed between technical replicates, versus approximately 17 and 20 over time. Across healthy donors, higher total template counts meant significantly greater roughly two-week count variance.

Method: immunoSEQ multiplex PCR; TCRdb's copy keeps in-frame clones and lacks some. The data show roughly 96,000 clones, approximately 86% seen once. This TCR came from a person aged 18 to 70 in good health. Sequenced sample: blood.

The chain's CDR3 is CASRPGTAGNTIYF. CDR3 DNA sequence: TGTGCCAGCAGACCCGGGACAGCTGGAAACACCATATATTTT. The V call is TRBV7-2, the J call TRBJ1-3; 7 bases are a match to TRBD1. Germline assignment: CDR1 SGHTA and CDR2 FQGNSA. The CDR3 contains 14 residues. The V segment lost 6 bases and the J segment 2 bases; nucleotides outside the gene matches: 4.